This record covers a single TCR beta chain. Its antigen is undetermined. V gave up 5 bases and J gave up 6 bases; unmatched junction bases: 9. Germline V gene sequence: CDR1 MDHEN, CDR2 SYDVKM. The CDR3 has 15 residues. Libraries were prepared by immunoSEQ multiplex PCR; TCRdb keeps only in-frame clonotypes and omits some of them. This sample has about 18,000 clones, with over 70% found just once. The record originates from a study of cytotoxic CD8 clonotypes in ibrutinib-treated CLL. The wider study: Partial response occurred in 24 patients and complete response in 2; at median approximately 71 months, about 14 remained remitted and approximately twelve progressed. Response sampling came at median around 12 months of treatment, ranging roughly 6 to 36 months. Samples averaged approximately 260,000 productive templates and 90,000 to 95,000 productive rearrangements. Study-wide results and caveats: Rising at ibrutinib response, clonality subsequently fell back toward baseline at progression.

This specimen was PBMCs, taken before ibrutinib treatment. This TCR was sampled from a human donor with chronic lymphocytic leukemia. This rearrangement joins TRBV28 to TRBJ1-4; TRBD1 matches 7 bases. Here the CDR3 DNA reads TGTGCCAGCAGTCCGATGACAGGGAAAGATGAAAAACTGTTTTTT. It specifies CASSPMTGKDEKLFF.